The 22 T cell receptor beta chains given below trace back to one sample, sequenced in a study of blood T cell repertoires in COVID-19. TCRdb keeps only in-frame clones here, not all; method: immunoSEQ multiplex PCR. The sample shows 210,000 or so clones, approximately 82% of them seen only once. Material for sequencing was peripheral blood. These receptors all stem from a woman in her thirties or forties with acute or convalescent COVID-19.

V gene TRBV5-4 combines with J gene TRBJ1-2; TRBD1 is a possible D gene (6 bases). CDR3 length: 13 amino acids. CDR1 SGHNT and CDR2 YYREEE come from the germline V gene (reference sequence). The V and J ends lost 4 bases and 6 bases respectively, with 13 bases between them. DNA for the CDR3: TGTGCCAGCAGCCCCGGGACAAGGCATGGCTACACCTTC. Protein product: CASSPGTRHGYTF. The full variable domain, in which reference TRBV5-4 and TRBJ1-2 provide the parts outside the CDR3, is ETGVTQSPTHLIKTRGQQVTLRCSSQSGHNTVSWYQQALGQGPQFIFQYYREEENGRGNFPPRFSGLQFPNYSSELNVNALELDDSALYLCASSPGTRHGYTFGSGTRLTVV.

This clone was seen only a few times. The CDR3 DNA follows: TGCGCCAGTCGGGACAGTGGAGCCCTGGGATATGGCTACACCTTC. Protein: CASRDSGALGYGYTF. This sequence joins TRBV5-1 and TRBJ1-2; 7 bases are a match to TRBD1. V lost 8 bases to trimming and J lost 5 bases; unmatched junction nucleotides: 15. CDR3 length: 15 residues. Germline V gene data show CDR1 as SGHRS and CDR2 as YFSETQ.

V is TRBV19 and J is TRBJ1-2; 7 bases align to TRBD1. The ends lost 3 bases at V and 6 bases at J; junction bases unmatched: 7. Per the germline V gene, CDR1 is LNHDA and CDR2 is SQIVND (reference sequence). The CDR3 is made up of 14 amino acids. The CDR3 DNA is TGTGCCAGTAGTATCTGGGACAGATTTGATGGCTACACCTTC. It encodes CASSIWDRFDGYTF. Full variable domain (outside the CDR3, taken from reference TRBV19 and TRBJ1-2): DGGITQSPKYLFRKEGQNVTLSCEQNLNHDAMYWYRQDPGQGLRLIYYSQIVNDFQKGDIAEGYSVSREKKESFPLTVTSAQKNPTAFYLCASSIWDRFDGYTFGSGTRLTVV.

The chain is built from TRBV3-1 (or the pseudogene TRBV3-2) and TRBJ2-7; D is possibly TRBD1 (6 bases). Germline lookup yields CDR1 LGHDT and CDR2 YNNKEL (reference sequence). Trimming removed 7 bases at V and 5 bases at J, with 9 bases between. The CDR3 is 11 amino acids. CDR3 protein: CASINRDEQYF. CDR3 nucleotide sequence: TGTGCCAGCATCAACAGGGACGAGCAGTACTTC.

The chain combines TRBV11-2 with TRBJ2-7; D is possibly TRBD1 (6 bases). V was cut by 4 bases and J by 2 bases, with 9 bases left in between. In germline, CDR1 is SGHAT, CDR2 FQNNGV. This CDR3 is built from 13 residues. The CDR3 loop reads CASSYRVPYEQYF. CDR3 nucleotides: TGTGCCAGCAGCTACAGGGTTCCCTACGAGCAGTACTTC. Looking up the rest from reference TRBV11-2 and TRBJ2-7 gives the full variable domain: EAGVAQSPRYKIIEKRQSVAFWCNPISGHATLYWYQQILGQGPKLLIQFQNNGVVDDSQLPKDRFSAERLKGVDSTLKIQPAKLEDSAVYLCASSYRVPYEQYFGPGTRLTVT.

This clone occurred a few times. The rearrangement joins TRBV30 to TRBJ1-5; a possible D gene is TRBD1 (5 bases). Germline V gene lookup returns CDR1 GTSNPN and CDR2 SVGIG (reference sequence). Trimming shortened V by 3 bases and J by 0 bases, and 15 bases separated the two germline ends. The CDR3 runs to 16 residues. In DNA form, the CDR3 reads TGTGCCTGGAGGGAGCAGGGTGGGAATAGCAATCAGCCCCAGCATTTT. Its protein product is CAWREQGGNSNQPQHF.

This chain links TRBV5-1 with TRBJ2-7; 7 bases line up with TRBD1. The CDR3 consists of 14 residues. J was trimmed by 2 bases and V by 4 bases; bases with no gene match: 6. In germline, CDR1 is SGHRS, CDR2 YFSETQ. This chain's CDR3 is CASSTPGQTYEQYF. The CDR3 nucleotides read TGCGCCAGCAGCACCCCGGGACAGACCTACGAGCAGTACTTC.

The genes are TRBV6-5 and TRBJ1-2; tentative D call: TRBD1 (5 bases). There are 15 residues in the CDR3. Germline V CDR1 and CDR2: MNHEY, SVGAGI. Trimming removed 7 bases at V and 4 bases at J, with 19 bases between. The CDR3 coding sequence is TGTGCCAGCACCGACGGGGGGGTAGATGGCTATGGCTACACCTTC. Protein product: CASTDGGVDGYGYTF.

The chain recombines TRBV7-2 with TRBJ2-4; 7 positions agree with TRBD2. This CDR3 has 17 residues. Trimming took 5 bases from V and 1 from J; bases not matched to a gene: 11. Germline-derived CDR1 and CDR2 are SGHTA and FQGNSA. Here the CDR3 reads CASSDLRGEGAKNIQYF. The CDR3 nucleotides read TGTGCCAGCAGCGACCTTCGGGGGGAGGGTGCCAAAAACATTCAGTACTTC.

This clone has just one count. The genes are TRBV7-3 and TRBJ1-2, with D possibly TRBD1 on 5 matching bases. The CDR3 runs to 14 residues. Germline V lookup: CDR1 SGHTA, CDR2 FQGTGA. Trimming took off 5 bases at V and 8 bases at J, with 18 bases between the two ends. The CDR3 DNA reads TGTGCCAGCAGCCCCGGACACGGGGGGTGGGGCTACACCTTC. Encoded protein: CASSPGHGGWGYTF.

The chain couples TRBV11-2 to TRBJ1-1, with D possibly matching TRBD1 (6 bases). Germline CDR1 reads SGHAT; CDR2 reads FQNNGV. Trimming left V 4 bases short and J 1 base short, with 7 bases between. This CDR3 is built from 13 residues. CDR3 bases: TGTGCCAGCAGCTGGGGACAGAACACTGAAGCTTTCTTT. It is translated as CASSWGQNTEAFF.

This clone appeared a single time. The J gene is TRBJ2-7, the V gene TRBV10-3; D is perhaps TRBD2 (6 bases). CDR3 length: 13 amino acids. CDR1 and CDR2 from the germline V gene are ENHRY and SYGVKD. Between the trimmed V and J ends, which lost 7 bases and 5 bases, there was a span of 15 bases. The CDR3 region has the DNA TGTGCCATCACCCGGGAGACATCGGACGAGCAGTACTTC. Translated: CAITRETSDEQYF.

The genes are TRBV7-6 and TRBJ2-2; D ambiguous. The germline V and J ends were trimmed by 0 bases and 6 bases, with 11 bases remaining between them. CDR3 length: 15 amino acids. Germline loops: CDR1 SGHVS, CDR2 FNYEAQ. CDR3 in amino acids: CASSLALSSAGELFF. The CDR3, as DNA: TGTGCCAGCAGCTTAGCGCTCTCATCGGCCGGGGAGCTGTTTTTT.

This clone has ten or more counts. The genes are TRBV29-1 and TRBJ2-5; no reliable D call. The CDR3 has 12 amino acids. Germline V CDR1 and CDR2: SQVTM, ANQGSEA. V was shortened by 4 bases and J by 5 bases, with 11 bases between the two germline ends. CDR3 sequence reads: CSVVVGSETQYF. Here the CDR3 DNA reads TGCAGCGTTGTCGTGGGCAGTGAGACCCAGTACTTC. Based on the CDR3 plus reference TRBV29-1 and TRBJ2-5, the full variable domain is SAVISQKPSRDICQRGTSLTIQCQVDSQVTMMFWYRQQPGQSLTLIATANQGSEATYESGFVIDKFPISRPNLTFSTLTVSNMSPEDSSIYLCSVVVGSETQYFGPGTRLLVL.

The chain has TRBV11-2 and TRBJ1-3; D gene unclear. The CDR3 has 15 residues. Trimming took 1 base from V and 0 from J, leaving 7 bases between them. The germline gives CDR1 SGHAT, CDR2 FQNNGV. The CDR3 is CASSLAQISGNTIYF. In nucleotides, the CDR3 is TGTGCCAGCAGCTTAGCGCAGATCTCTGGAAACACCATATATTTT.

Only one count was recorded for this clone. This rearrangement joins TRBV19 to TRBJ1-2, with TRBD1 matching over 7 bases. This CDR3 is 16 amino acids long. Germline V lookup: CDR1 LNHDA, CDR2 SQIVND (reference sequence). J gave up 7 bases and V 3 bases, and 14 bases lay outside the gene matches. The CDR3 sequence: CASSIDREALLSGYTF. CDR3 DNA sequence: TGTGCCAGTAGTATCGACAGGGAAGCGCTCCTATCTGGCTACACCTTC.

This clone showed up many times. The rearrangement joins TRBV2 to TRBJ1-2; 9 nucleotides match TRBD1. The CDR3 totals 14 residues. Trimming cost V 6 bases and J 8 bases; bases outside gene matches: 10. CDR1 and CDR2 from the germline V gene are SNHLY and FYNNEI. CDR3 in amino acids: CASRHDRGINGYTF. Here the CDR3 DNA reads TGTGCCAGCAGACACGACAGGGGGATAAACGGCTACACCTTC.

The chain recombines TRBV5-1 with TRBJ1-2, with a weak D call TRBD1 (6 bases). The CDR3 loop spans 19 amino acids. Germline V gives CDR1 SGHRS, CDR2 YFSETQ. V lost 1 base to trimming and J lost 1 base, with 23 bases between them. CDR3: CASSLRSRTAMASNYGYTF. The CDR3 DNA reads as TGCGCCAGCAGCTTGAGGTCCCGGACAGCGATGGCTAGTAACTATGGCTACACCTTC.

This clone was seen only once. The J gene is TRBJ2-2, the V gene TRBV4-1; the match to TRBD2 covers 7 bases. The CDR3 loop spans 15 amino acids. V was pared by 2 bases and J by 2 bases, with 2 bases of the junction left unmatched. Germline V gene lookup returns CDR1 MGHRA and CDR2 YSYEKL. CDR3 sequence (DNA): TGCGCCAGCAGCCAACTAGCGGCTAACACCGGGGAGCTGTTTTTT. Translating it yields CASSQLAANTGELFF.

This chain uses TRBV2 with TRBJ2-3, with 9 bases identical to TRBD2. Losses at the gene ends were 6 bases for V and 0 bases for J; bases not matched to a gene: 1. The germline CDR1 and CDR2 sequences are SNHLY and FYNNEI. The CDR3 has 14 amino acids. CDR3 amino acids: CASRLAGSTDTQYF. CDR3 sequence (DNA): TGTGCCAGCAGGCTAGCGGGGAGCACAGATACGCAGTATTTT.

In this sample, this clone turned up a few times. The chain employs TRBV4-1 and TRBJ2-7, with D perhaps matching TRBD1 (5 bases). CDR3 size: 15 residues. Deletions cut 2 bases from V and 2 bases from J, with 13 bases between. CDR1 is MGHRA and CDR2 is YSYEKL in the germline V gene. In DNA, the CDR3 is TGCGCCAGCAGCCAATTGCAGGGAAGAACCTACGAGCAGTACTTC. Its protein product is CASSQLQGRTYEQYF.

This chain connects TRBV3-1 (or the pseudogene TRBV3-2) to TRBJ2-5; D gene uncertain. The CDR3 runs 12 residues. Per germline, CDR1 LGHDT and CDR2 YNNKEL (reference sequence). V dropped 8 bases and J dropped 1 base, with 8 bases sitting between them. CDR3 protein: CASESRQETQYF. CDR3 DNA: TGTGCCAGCGAGAGCCGCCAAGAGACCCAGTACTTC.